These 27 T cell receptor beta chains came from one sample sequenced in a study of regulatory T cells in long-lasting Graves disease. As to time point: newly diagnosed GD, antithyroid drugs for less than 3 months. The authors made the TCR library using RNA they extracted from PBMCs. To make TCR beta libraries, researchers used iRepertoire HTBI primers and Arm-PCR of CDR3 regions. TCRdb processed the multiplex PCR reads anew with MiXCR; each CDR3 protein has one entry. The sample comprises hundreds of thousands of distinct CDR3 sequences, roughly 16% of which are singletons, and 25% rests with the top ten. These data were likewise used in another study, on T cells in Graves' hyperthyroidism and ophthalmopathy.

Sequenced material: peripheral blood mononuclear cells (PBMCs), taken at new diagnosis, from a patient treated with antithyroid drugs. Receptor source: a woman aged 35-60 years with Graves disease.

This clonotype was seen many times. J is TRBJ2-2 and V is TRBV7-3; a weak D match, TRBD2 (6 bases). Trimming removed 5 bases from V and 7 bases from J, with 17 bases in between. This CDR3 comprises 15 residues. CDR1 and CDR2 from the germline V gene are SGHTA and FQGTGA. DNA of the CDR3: TGTGCCAGCAGCGTCGTTGGCGGGGACGGCGGGGAGCTGTTTTTT. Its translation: CASSVVGGDGGELFF.

The CDR3 nucleotides read TGCGCCAGCAGTCCCGTGGGGGGCTATCAGCCCCAGCATTTT. Amino acid sequence: CASSPVGGYQPQHF. The chain carries TRBV5-1 and TRBJ1-5; D perhaps matches TRBD1 (6 bases). In germline, CDR1 is SGHRS, CDR2 YFSETQ. The CDR3 is made up of 14 amino acids. Trimming left V 5 bases short and J 5 bases short, with 14 bases between.

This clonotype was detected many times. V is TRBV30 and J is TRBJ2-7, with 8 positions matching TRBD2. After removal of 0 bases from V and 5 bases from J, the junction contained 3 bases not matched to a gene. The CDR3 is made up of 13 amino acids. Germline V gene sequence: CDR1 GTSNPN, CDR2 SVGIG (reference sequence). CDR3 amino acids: CAWSVREGNEQYF. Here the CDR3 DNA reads TGTGCCTGGAGTGTACGGGAGGGGAACGAGCAGTACTTC.

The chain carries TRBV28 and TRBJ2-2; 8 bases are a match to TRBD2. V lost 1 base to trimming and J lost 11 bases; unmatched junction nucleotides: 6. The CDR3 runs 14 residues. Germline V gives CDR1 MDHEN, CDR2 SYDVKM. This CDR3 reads CASSLYGGARELFF. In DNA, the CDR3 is TGTGCCAGCAGTTTATACGGGGGGGCCAGAGAGCTGTTTTTT.

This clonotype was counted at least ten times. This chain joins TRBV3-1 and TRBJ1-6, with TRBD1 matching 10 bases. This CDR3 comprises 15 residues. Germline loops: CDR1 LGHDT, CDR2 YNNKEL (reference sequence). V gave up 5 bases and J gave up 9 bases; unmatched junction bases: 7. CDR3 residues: CASSTGQGRVSPLHF. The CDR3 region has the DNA TGTGCCAGCAGCACGGGACAGGGGAGGGTTTCACCCCTCCACTTT.

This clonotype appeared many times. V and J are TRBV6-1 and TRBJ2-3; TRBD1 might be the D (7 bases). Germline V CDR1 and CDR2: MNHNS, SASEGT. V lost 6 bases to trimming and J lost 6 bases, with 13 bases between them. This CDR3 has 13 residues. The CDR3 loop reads CASRQGGSDTQYF. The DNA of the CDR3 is TGTGCCAGCAGGCAGGGGGGCAGCGATACGCAGTATTTT.

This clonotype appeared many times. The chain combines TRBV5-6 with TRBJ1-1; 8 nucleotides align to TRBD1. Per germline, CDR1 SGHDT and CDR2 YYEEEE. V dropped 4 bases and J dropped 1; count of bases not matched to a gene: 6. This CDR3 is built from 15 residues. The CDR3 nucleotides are TGTGCCAGCAGCCCCGACAGGGGCGGGAACACTGAAGCTTTCTTT. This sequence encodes CASSPDRGGNTEAFF.

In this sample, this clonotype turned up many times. Here the CDR3 reads CASSIQGNSNQPQHF. The CDR3 DNA sequence: TGTGCCAGCAGCATACAGGGGAACAGCAATCAGCCCCAGCATTTT. The J gene is TRBJ1-5, the V gene TRBV6-1; TRBD1 aligns across 7 bases. V was clipped by 6 bases and J by 1 base; unmatched bases: 6. Germline CDR1 MNHNS, CDR2 SASEGT. This CDR3 comprises 15 residues.

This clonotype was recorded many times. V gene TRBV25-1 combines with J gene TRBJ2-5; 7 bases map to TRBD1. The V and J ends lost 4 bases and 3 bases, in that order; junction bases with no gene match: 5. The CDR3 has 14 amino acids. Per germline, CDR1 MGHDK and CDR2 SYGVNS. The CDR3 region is CASSASTGKETQYF. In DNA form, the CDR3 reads TGTGCCAGCAGTGCTTCGACAGGGAAAGAGACCCAGTACTTC.

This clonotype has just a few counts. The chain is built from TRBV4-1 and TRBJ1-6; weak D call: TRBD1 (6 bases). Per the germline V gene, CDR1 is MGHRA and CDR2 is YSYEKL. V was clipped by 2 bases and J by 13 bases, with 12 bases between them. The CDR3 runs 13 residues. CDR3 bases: TGCGCCAGCAGCCAATTAACAGGGTCGCCCCTCCACTTT. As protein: CASSQLTGSPLHF.

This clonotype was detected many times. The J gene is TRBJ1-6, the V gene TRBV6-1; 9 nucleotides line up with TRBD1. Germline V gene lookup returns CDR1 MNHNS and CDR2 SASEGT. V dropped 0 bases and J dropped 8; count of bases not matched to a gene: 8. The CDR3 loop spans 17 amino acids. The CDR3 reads CASSEATGQGIDSPLHF. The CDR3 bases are TGTGCCAGCAGTGAAGCGACGGGACAGGGTATAGATTCACCCCTCCACTTT.

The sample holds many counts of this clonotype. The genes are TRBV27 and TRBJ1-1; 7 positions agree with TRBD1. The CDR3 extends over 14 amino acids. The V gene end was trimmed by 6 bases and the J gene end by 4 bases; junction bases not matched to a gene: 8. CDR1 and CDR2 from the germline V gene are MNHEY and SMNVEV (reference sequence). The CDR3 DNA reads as TGTGCCAGCAGCTCTCAGGGGGTGGCCACTGAAGCTTTCTTT. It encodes CASSSQGVATEAFF.

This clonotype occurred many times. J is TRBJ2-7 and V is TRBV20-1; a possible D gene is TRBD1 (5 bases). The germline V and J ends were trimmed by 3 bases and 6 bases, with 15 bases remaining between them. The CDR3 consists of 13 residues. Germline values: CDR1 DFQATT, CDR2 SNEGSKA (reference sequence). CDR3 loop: CSASPDSLTEQYF. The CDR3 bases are TGCAGTGCTAGCCCAGACAGCTTAACCGAGCAGTACTTC.

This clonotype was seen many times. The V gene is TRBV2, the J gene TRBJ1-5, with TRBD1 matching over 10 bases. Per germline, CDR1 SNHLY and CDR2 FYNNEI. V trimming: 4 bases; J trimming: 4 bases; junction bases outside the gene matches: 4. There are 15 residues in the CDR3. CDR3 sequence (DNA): TGTGCCAGCAGTGCGGGACAGGGGAGTAATCAGCCCCAGCATTTT. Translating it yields CASSAGQGSNQPQHF.

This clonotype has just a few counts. The CDR3 bases are TGTGCCAGCAGCTTTGGGGACAGATTGAGCGGAAACACCATATATTTT. Amino acid sequence: CASSFGDRLSGNTIYF. The V call is TRBV7-8, the J call TRBJ1-3; 7 bases are a match to TRBD1. The V and J ends lost 3 bases and 4 bases, in that order; junction bases with no gene match: 9. Looked up from germline, CDR1 is SGHVS and CDR2 is FQNEAQ. The CDR3 loop spans 16 amino acids.

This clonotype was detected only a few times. The CDR3 coding sequence is TGTGCCAGCAGCTCGTCCGGGACGGTCACCGGGGAGCTGTTTTTT. The encoded protein is CASSSSGTVTGELFF. The rearrangement links TRBV7-6 to TRBJ2-2; D is tentatively TRBD1 or TRBD2 (5 bases each). CDR1 is SGHVS and CDR2 is FNYEAQ in the germline V gene. V lost 4 bases and J 4 bases, leaving 13 bases between the germline ends. This CDR3 has 15 residues.

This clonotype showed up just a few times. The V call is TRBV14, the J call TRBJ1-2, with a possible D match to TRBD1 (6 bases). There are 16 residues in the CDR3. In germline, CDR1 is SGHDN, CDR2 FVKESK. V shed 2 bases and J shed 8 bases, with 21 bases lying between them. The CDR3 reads CASSQLYQGLGGGYTF. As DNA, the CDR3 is TGTGCCAGCAGCCAACTTTATCAGGGGCTCGGGGGAGGCTACACCTTC.

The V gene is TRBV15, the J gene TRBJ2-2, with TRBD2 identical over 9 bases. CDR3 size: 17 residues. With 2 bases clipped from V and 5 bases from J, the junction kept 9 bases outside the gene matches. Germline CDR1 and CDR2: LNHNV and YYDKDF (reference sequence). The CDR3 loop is CATSRPWAGGTTGELFF. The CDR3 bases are TGTGCCACCAGCAGACCCTGGGCGGGGGGGACTACCGGGGAGCTGTTTTTT.

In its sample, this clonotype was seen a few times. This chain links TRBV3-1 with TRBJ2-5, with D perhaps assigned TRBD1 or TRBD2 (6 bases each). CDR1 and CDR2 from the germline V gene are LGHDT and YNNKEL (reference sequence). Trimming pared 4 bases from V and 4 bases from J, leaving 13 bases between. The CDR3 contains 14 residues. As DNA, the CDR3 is TGTGCCAGCAGCCCCGGAACGGGGGCAGAGACCCAGTACTTC. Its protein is CASSPGTGAETQYF.

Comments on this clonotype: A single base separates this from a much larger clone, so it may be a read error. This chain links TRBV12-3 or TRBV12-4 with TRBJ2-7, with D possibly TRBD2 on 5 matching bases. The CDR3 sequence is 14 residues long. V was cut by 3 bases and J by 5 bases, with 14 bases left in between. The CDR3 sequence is CASSLSERENEQYF. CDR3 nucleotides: TGTGCCAGCAGTTTGAGCGAGAGGGAGAACGAGCAGTACTTC.

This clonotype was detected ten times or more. CDR3 DNA: TGCAGTGCTCGGGACCCCACAGATACGCAGTATTTT. It is translated as CSARDPTDTQYF. V and J are TRBV20-1 and TRBJ2-3; possibly TRBD1 or TRBD2 for D (5 bases each). Deletions cut 5 bases from V and 2 bases from J, with 8 bases between. The germline V gene has CDR1 DFQATT and CDR2 SNEGSKA (reference sequence). The length of the CDR3 is 12 residues.

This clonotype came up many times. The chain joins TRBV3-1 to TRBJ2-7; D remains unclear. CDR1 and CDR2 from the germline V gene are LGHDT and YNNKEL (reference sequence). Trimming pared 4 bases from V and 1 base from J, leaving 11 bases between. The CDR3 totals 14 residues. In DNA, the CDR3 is TGTGCCAGCAGCCCGAGCGACGGTTCCTACGAGCAGTACTTC. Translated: CASSPSDGSYEQYF.

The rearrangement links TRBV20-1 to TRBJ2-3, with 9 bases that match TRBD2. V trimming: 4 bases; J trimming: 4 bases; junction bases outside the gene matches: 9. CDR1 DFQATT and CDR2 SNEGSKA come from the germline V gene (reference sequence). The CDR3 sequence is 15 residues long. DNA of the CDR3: TGCAGTGCTATAAGGGGCGGGGGGGGCGCAGATACGCAGTATTTT. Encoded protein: CSAIRGGGGADTQYF.

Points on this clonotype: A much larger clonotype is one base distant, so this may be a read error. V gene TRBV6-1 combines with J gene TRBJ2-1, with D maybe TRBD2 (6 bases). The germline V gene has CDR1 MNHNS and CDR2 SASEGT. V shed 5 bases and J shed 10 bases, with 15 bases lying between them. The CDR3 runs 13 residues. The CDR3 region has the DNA TGTGCCAGCAGTCCGGGACTCAGCTACGAGCAGTTCTTC. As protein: CASSPGLSYEQFF.

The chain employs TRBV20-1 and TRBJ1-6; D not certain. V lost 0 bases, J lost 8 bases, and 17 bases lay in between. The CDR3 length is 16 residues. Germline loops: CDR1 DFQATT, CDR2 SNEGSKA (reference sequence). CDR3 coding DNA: TGCAGTGCTAGAGATGCCGAAAGGGTTTGGGATTCACCCCTCCACTTT. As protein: CSARDAERVWDSPLHF.

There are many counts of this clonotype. The CDR3 here is CASSASSGLEPQHF. CDR3 nucleotides: TGTGCCAGCAGTGCGTCTTCAGGGCTGGAGCCCCAGCATTTT. This chain joins TRBV2 and TRBJ1-5; a weak D match, TRBD1 (5 bases). This CDR3 has 14 amino acids. Trimming left V 4 bases short and J 8 bases short, with 15 bases between. Germline-derived CDR1 and CDR2 are SNHLY and FYNNEI.

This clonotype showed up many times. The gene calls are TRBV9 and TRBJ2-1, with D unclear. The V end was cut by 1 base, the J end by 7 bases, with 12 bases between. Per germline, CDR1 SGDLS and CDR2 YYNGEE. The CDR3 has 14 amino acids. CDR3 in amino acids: CASSVMGMGNEQFF. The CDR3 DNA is TGTGCCAGCAGCGTAATGGGGATGGGGAATGAGCAGTTCTTC.